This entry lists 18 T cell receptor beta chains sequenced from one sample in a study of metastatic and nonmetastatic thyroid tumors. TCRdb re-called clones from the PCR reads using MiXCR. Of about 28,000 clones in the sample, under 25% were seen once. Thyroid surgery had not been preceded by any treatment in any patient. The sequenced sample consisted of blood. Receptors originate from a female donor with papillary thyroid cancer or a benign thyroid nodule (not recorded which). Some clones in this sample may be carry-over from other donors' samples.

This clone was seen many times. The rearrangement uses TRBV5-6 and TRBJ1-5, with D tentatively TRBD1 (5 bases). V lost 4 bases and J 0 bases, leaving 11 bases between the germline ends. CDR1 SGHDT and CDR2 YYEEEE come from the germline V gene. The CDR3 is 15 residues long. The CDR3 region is CASSQGLYSNQPQHF. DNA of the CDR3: TGTGCCAGCAGCCAGGGATTATATAGCAATCAGCCCCAGCATTTT.

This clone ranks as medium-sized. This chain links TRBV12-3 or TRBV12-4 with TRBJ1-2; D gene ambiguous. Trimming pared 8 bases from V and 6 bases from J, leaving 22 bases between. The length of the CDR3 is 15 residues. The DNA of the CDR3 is TGTGCCAGCCGCCGGCGTGGAACGGGGTTGCATGGCTACACCTTC. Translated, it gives CASRRRGTGLHGYTF.

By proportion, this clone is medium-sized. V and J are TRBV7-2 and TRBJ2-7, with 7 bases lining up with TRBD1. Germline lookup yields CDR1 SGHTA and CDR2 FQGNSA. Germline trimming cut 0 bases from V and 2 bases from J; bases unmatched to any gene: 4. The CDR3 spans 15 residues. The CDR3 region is CASSLADRVTYEQYF. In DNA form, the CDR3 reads TGTGCCAGCAGCTTAGCAGACAGGGTAACCTACGAGCAGTACTTC.

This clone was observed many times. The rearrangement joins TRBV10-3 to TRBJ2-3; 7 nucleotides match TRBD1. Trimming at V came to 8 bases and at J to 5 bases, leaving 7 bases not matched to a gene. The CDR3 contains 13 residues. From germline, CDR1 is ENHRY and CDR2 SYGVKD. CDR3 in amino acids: CAIARGQGDTQYF. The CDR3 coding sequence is TGTGCCATCGCGAGGGGGCAGGGAGATACGCAGTATTTT.

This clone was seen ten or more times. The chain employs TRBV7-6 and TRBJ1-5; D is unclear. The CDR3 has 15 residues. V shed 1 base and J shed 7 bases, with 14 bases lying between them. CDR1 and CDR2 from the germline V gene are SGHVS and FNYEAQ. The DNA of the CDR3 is TGTGCCAGCAGCTTAGGGGAAGGCGGGGAACAGCCCCAGCATTTT. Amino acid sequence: CASSLGEGGEQPQHF. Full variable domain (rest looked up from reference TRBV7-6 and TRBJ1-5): GAGVSQSPRYKVTKRGQDVALRCDPISGHVSLYWYRQALGQGPEFLTYFNYEAQQDKSGLPNDRFSAERPEGSISTLTIQRTEQRDSAMYRCASSLGEGGEQPQHFGDGTRLSIL.

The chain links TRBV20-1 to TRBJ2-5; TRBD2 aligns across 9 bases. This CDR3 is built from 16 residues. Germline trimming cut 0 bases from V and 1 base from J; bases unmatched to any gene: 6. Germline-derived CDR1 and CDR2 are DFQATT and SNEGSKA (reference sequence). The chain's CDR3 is CSARDLAGAIQETQYF. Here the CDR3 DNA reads TGCAGTGCTAGAGATTTAGCGGGGGCAATCCAAGAGACCCAGTACTTC.

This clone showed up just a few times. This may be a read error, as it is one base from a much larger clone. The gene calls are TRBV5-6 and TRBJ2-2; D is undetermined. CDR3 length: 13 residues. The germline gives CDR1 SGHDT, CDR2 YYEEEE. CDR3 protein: CVSSSLGYGELFF. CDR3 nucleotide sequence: TGTGTCAGCAGCTCCCTAGGGTACGGGGAGCTGTTTTTT. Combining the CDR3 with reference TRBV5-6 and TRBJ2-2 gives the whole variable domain DAGVTQSPTHLIKTRGQQVTLRCSPKSGHDTVSWYQQALGQGPQFIFQYYEEEERQRGNFPDRFSGHQFPNYSSELNVNALLLGDSALYLCVSSSLGYGELFFGEGSRLTVL.

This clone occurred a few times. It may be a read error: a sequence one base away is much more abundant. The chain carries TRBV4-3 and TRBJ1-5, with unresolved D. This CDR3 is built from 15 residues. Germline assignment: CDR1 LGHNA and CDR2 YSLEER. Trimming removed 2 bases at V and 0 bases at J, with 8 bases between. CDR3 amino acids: CASSQISYSNQPQHF. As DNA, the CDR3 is TGCGCCAGCAGCCAAATATCATATAGCAATCAGCCCCAGCATTTT.

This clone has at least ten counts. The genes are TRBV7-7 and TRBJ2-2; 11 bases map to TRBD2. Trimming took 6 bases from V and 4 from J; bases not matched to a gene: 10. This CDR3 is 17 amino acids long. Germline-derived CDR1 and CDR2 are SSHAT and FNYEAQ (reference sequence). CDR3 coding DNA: TGTGCCAGCAGTATAGCGGGAGGGCCATCGGGCACCGGGGAGCTGTTTTTT. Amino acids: CASSIAGGPSGTGELFF.

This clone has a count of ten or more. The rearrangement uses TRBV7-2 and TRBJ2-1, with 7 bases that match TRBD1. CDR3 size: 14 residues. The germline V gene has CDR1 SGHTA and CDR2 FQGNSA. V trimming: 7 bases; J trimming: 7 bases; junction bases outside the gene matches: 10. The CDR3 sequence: CASTSRAGGNEQFF. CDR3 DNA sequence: TGTGCCAGCACCTCGAGGGCAGGGGGTAATGAGCAGTTCTTC.

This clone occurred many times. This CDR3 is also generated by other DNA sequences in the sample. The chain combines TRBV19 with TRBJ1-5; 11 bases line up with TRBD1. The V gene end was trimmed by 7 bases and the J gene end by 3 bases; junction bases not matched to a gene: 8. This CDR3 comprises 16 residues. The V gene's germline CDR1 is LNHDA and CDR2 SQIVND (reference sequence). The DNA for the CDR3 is TGTGCCAGTAAGTCGGACAGGGGGCGAACCAATCAGCCCCAGCATTTT. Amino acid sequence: CASKSDRGRTNQPQHF.

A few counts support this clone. CDR3 nucleotides: TGTGCCAGCAGTTTATTGACTAGAGGTACCACTGGAGAGACCCAGTACTTC. Translation: CASSLLTRGTTGETQYF. V and J are TRBV27 and TRBJ2-5; D is perhaps TRBD2 (6 bases). CDR3 length: 17 residues. V lost 1 base, J lost 4 bases, and 19 bases lay in between. Germline CDR1 MNHEY, CDR2 SMNVEV (reference sequence).

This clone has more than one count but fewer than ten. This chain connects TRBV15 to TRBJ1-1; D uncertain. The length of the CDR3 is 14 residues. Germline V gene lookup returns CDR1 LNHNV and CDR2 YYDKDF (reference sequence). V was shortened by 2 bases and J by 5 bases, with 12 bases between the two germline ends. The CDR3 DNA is TGTGCCACCAGCAGATATTTGGTAGGAACTGAAGCTTTCTTT. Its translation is CATSRYLVGTEAFF.

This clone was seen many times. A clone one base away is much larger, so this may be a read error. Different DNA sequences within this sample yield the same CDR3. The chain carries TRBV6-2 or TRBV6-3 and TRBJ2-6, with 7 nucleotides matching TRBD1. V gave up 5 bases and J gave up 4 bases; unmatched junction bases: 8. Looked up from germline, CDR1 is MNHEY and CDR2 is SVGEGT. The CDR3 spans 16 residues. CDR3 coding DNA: TGTGCCAGCAGTGCAAGACAGGGCCCGGGGGCCAACGTCCTGACTTTC. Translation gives CASSARQGPGANVLTF.

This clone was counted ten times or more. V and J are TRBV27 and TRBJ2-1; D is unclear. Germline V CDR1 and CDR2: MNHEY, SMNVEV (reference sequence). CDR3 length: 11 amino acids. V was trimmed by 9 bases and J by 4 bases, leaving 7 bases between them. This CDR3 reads CASSWYNEQFF. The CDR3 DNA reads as TGTGCCAGTAGCTGGTACAATGAGCAGTTCTTC.

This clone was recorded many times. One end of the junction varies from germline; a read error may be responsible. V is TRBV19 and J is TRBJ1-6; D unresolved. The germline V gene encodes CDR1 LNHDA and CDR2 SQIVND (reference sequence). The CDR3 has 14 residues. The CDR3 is CASGRTEGNSPLHF. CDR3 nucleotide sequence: TGTGCCAGTGGCAGGACTGAAGGAAATTCGCCCCTCCACTTT.

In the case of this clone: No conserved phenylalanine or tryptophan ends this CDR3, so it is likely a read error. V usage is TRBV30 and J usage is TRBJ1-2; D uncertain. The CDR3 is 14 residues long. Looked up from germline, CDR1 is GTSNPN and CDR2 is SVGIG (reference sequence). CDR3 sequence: CVWSQRWTNYGYTS. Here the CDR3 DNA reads TGTGTCTGGAGTCAGAGGTGGACTAACTATGGCTACACCTCC.

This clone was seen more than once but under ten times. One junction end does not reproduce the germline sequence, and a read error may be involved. CDR3 sequence reads: CASRIENYEQYF. In DNA form, the CDR3 reads TGCGCCAGCAGGATTGAGAACTACGAGCAGTACTTC. This chain links TRBV28 with TRBJ2-7; D uncertain. The germline CDR1 and CDR2 sequences are MDHEN and SYDVKM. The CDR3 runs 12 residues.